Presented here are 31 T cell receptor beta chains from one specimen sequenced in a study of shared clonotypes between healthy human individuals. TCRdb keeps only in-frame clones here, not all; method: immunoSEQ multiplex PCR. The sample has about 2 million clones; 85% to 95% are singletons. Naivety among CD8 cells was defined by CD45RO negativity and positive CCR7 selection, thereby excluding terminally differentiated effector memory CD45RA+ cells. The sequenced material came from naive CD8+ T cells sorted from blood. The receptor set was obtained from a man younger than 35 in good health.

This clone was found once. The chain carries TRBV4-1 and TRBJ2-2, with 8 bases lining up with TRBD2. The ends lost 1 base at V and 7 bases at J; junction bases unmatched: 5. Germline V gene lookup returns CDR1 MGHRA and CDR2 YSYEKL. The CDR3 loop spans 15 amino acids. The CDR3 sequence is CASSQGGGWDGELFF. The DNA for the CDR3 is TGCGCCAGCAGCCAAGGCGGGGGGTGGGACGGGGAGCTGTTTTTT.

The chain combines TRBV5-1 with TRBJ2-1; 14 bases are shared with TRBD2. Germline assignment: CDR1 SGHRS and CDR2 YFSETQ. This CDR3 is 17 amino acids long. Trimming took 4 bases from V and 9 from J; bases not matched to a gene: 12. CDR3 nucleotides: TGCGCCAGCAGCCTGACTAGCGGGGGGGCCCTAGGAAGTGAGCAGTTCTTC. Protein: CASSLTSGGALGSEQFF.

The chain employs TRBV4-1 and TRBJ1-2, with D perhaps TRBD1 (5 bases). Trimming pared 0 bases from V and 4 bases from J, leaving 9 bases between. CDR3 length: 14 residues. Germline V gene lookup returns CDR1 MGHRA and CDR2 YSYEKL. CDR3 DNA: TGCGCCAGCAGCCAAGAGACAGCGAGCTATGGCTACACCTTC. The encoded protein is CASSQETASYGYTF.

This chain links TRBV27 with TRBJ2-7; 10 bases agree with TRBD2. With V trimmed by 4 bases and J by 0 bases, 6 bases remained unmatched. This CDR3 has 16 amino acids. CDR1 and CDR2 (germline): MNHEY, SMNVEV (reference sequence). The CDR3 reads CASSSDSSGSSYEQYF. The CDR3 DNA reads as TGTGCCAGCAGTTCCGACTCTAGCGGGAGCTCCTACGAGCAGTACTTC.

CDR3 nucleotide sequence: TGCGCCAGCAGCCGAGCGGGAGGGAGCCCCTGTAGCACAGATACGCAGTATTTT. It specifies CASSRAGGSPCSTDTQYF. This sequence joins TRBV4-3 and TRBJ2-3; 10 bases are a match to TRBD2. Germline V lookup: CDR1 LGHNA, CDR2 YSLEER. V lost 4 bases to trimming and J lost 0 bases; unmatched junction nucleotides: 10. This CDR3 has 18 residues.

V is TRBV7-9 and J is TRBJ2-1, with 12 bases fitting TRBD2. Germline CDR1 reads SEHNR; CDR2 reads FQNEAQ (reference sequence). This CDR3 is 15 amino acids long. Trimming removed 5 bases from V and 6 bases from J; junction bases left unmatched: 5. The CDR3 DNA is TGTGCCAGCAGCCCGACTAGCGGGAGCATCAATGAGCAGTTCTTC. Residues: CASSPTSGSINEQFF.

This chain joins TRBV6-5 and TRBJ2-1; tentative D call: TRBD1 (5 bases). Trimming shortened V by 2 bases and J by 5 bases, and 10 bases separated the two germline ends. CDR1 is MNHEY and CDR2 is SVGAGI in the germline V gene. This CDR3 has 14 amino acids. For the CDR3, the DNA is TGTGCCAGCAGTTACGGGGCGGAACACAATGAGCAGTTCTTC. It yields the protein CASSYGAEHNEQFF.

This chain links TRBV25-1 with TRBJ2-1, with 8 bases fitting TRBD2. CDR1 and CDR2 (germline): MGHDK, SYGVNS. The CDR3 runs to 14 residues. The junction had 5 bases not matched to a gene; V was cut back by 4 bases and J by 6 bases. The CDR3 loop is CASSGNGLANEQFF. CDR3 bases: TGTGCCAGCAGTGGAAACGGACTAGCCAATGAGCAGTTCTTC.

V is TRBV27 and J is TRBJ1-6, with D possibly TRBD1 on 5 matching bases. V lost 5 bases, J lost 6 bases, and 14 bases lay in between. This CDR3 has 15 amino acids. Germline values: CDR1 MNHEY, CDR2 SMNVEV (reference sequence). CDR3 loop: CASSPRGEGNSPLHF. The CDR3 DNA reads TGTGCCAGCAGTCCCCGGGGGGAGGGTAATTCACCCCTCCACTTT.

This chain links TRBV11-2 with TRBJ1-1; D not resolved. This CDR3 has 16 amino acids. Germline V gives CDR1 SGHAT, CDR2 FQNNGV. V dropped 5 bases and J dropped 0 bases, with 16 bases sitting between them. CDR3: CASSPEDAFLNTEAFF. The DNA for the CDR3 is TGTGCCAGCAGCCCAGAGGACGCGTTTTTGAACACTGAAGCTTTCTTT.

The chain links TRBV11-2 to TRBJ2-4; D may be TRBD1 or TRBD2 (5 bases each). The CDR3 has 17 residues. Germline values: CDR1 SGHAT, CDR2 FQNNGV. V lost 8 bases and J lost 9, with 29 bases in between. The CDR3 here is CASPPGGLEVTGVIQYF. CDR3 nucleotides: TGTGCCAGCCCCCCTGGGGGTTTGGAGGTTACAGGAGTCATTCAGTACTTC.

V usage is TRBV13 and J usage is TRBJ2-5, with D possibly TRBD2 on 6 matching bases. The germline V gene has CDR1 PRHDT and CDR2 FYEKMQ (reference sequence). The V end was cut by 5 bases, the J end by 3 bases, with 16 bases between. The CDR3 contains 15 residues. The CDR3 DNA reads as TGTGCCAGCAGCCTAAGGCCGGACTATGAAGAGACCCAGTACTTC. Encoded protein: CASSLRPDYEETQYF. Using reference TRBV13 and TRBJ2-5 for the parts outside the CDR3, the full variable domain is AAGVIQSPRHLIKEKRETATLKCYPIPRHDTVYWYQQGPGQDPQFLISFYEKMQSDKGSIPDRFSAQQFSDYHSELNMSSLELGDSALYFCASSLRPDYEETQYFGPGTRLLVL.

The chain links TRBV7-9 to TRBJ2-7; D might be TRBD1 (5 bases). The CDR3 has 13 residues. The ends were cut back, 4 bases at V and 3 bases at J, with 10 bases in the middle. Germline V lookup: CDR1 SEHNR, CDR2 FQNEAQ (reference sequence). The CDR3 protein is CASSWTPFYEQYF. Written as DNA, the CDR3 is TGTGCCAGCAGCTGGACACCTTTCTACGAGCAGTACTTC.

Points on this clone: In the same sample, other DNA sequences code for this CDR3. V and J are TRBV6-5 and TRBJ2-3; 12 bases agree with TRBD2. V lost 4 bases and J lost 6; bases outside the gene matches: 5. This CDR3 contains 15 residues. Germline lookup yields CDR1 MNHEY and CDR2 SVGAGI. In DNA form, the CDR3 reads TGTGCCAGCAGTTTGACTAGCGGGAGTGGGGATACGCAGTATTTT. It specifies CASSLTSGSGDTQYF.

J is TRBJ2-3 and V is TRBV10-1; 10 bases map to TRBD2. Trimming removed 4 bases from V and 6 bases from J; junction bases left unmatched: 7. CDR3 length equals 15 residues. Germline CDR1 WNHNN, CDR2 SYGVQD (reference sequence). The CDR3 reads CASSGLAGVRDTQYF. The CDR3 region has the DNA TGCGCCAGCAGTGGGCTAGCGGGGGTTCGGGATACGCAGTATTTT.

The CDR3 protein is CASSEGSAGYEQYF. The CDR3, as DNA: TGTGCCAGCAGTGAAGGAAGTGCGGGATACGAGCAGTACTTC. The chain links TRBV6-1 to TRBJ2-7, with D maybe TRBD2 (6 bases). Deletions cut 1 base from V and 4 bases from J, with 11 bases between. Looked up from germline, CDR1 is MNHNS and CDR2 is SASEGT. The CDR3 loop spans 14 amino acids.

The V and J genes are TRBV18 and TRBJ2-1, with 13 bases that match TRBD2. The germline V gene encodes CDR1 KGHSH and CDR2 LQKENI. Trimming took 6 bases from V and 4 from J; bases not matched to a gene: 3. There are 15 residues in the CDR3. CDR3 nucleotides: TGTGCCAGCTCGGGGACTAGCGGGACTTACAATGAGCAGTTCTTC. It encodes CASSGTSGTYNEQFF. The variable domain in full, completed from reference TRBV18 and TRBJ2-1, reads NAGVMQNPRHLVRRRGQEARLRCSPMKGHSHVYWYRQLPEEGLKFMVYLQKENIIDESGMPKERFSAEFPKEGPSILRIQQVVRGDSAAYFCASSGTSGTYNEQFFGPGTRLTVL.

To note about this clone: This sample includes further DNA sequences coding for the same CDR3. The rearrangement uses TRBV6-5 and TRBJ1-1; a possible D gene is TRBD1 (6 bases). The V gene's germline CDR1 is MNHEY and CDR2 SVGAGI. This CDR3 region has 15 residues. V lost 0 bases, J lost 3 bases, and 11 bases lay in between. CDR3 DNA sequence: TGTGCCAGCAGTTACTCGGAGGGGGAAGACACTGAAGCTTTCTTT. This encodes CASSYSEGEDTEAFF.

The gene calls are TRBV13 and TRBJ1-1, with a weak D call TRBD1 (6 bases). CDR1 PRHDT and CDR2 FYEKMQ come from the germline V gene (reference sequence). The CDR3 loop spans 15 amino acids. V lost 5 bases, J lost 3 bases, and 16 bases lay in between. This CDR3 reads CASSRRGAGDTEAFF. CDR3 in DNA: TGTGCCAGCAGCCGCCGGGGGGCGGGGGACACTGAAGCTTTCTTT.

The CDR3 sequence: CASSFGGNTIYF. The CDR3 DNA sequence: TGTGCCAGCAGCTTTGGGGGAAACACCATATATTTT. The V gene is TRBV5-4, the J gene TRBJ1-3; D gene ambiguous. The V gene's germline CDR1 is SGHNT and CDR2 YYREEE (reference sequence). The CDR3 covers 12 residues. Deletions cut 2 bases from V and 4 bases from J, with 4 bases between.

V usage is TRBV28 and J usage is TRBJ2-5; the D gene is possibly TRBD2 (5 bases). V lost 8 bases, J lost 5 bases, and 18 bases lay in between. This CDR3 is 14 amino acids long. Germline V gene data show CDR1 as MDHEN and CDR2 as SYDVKM. Here the CDR3 DNA reads TGTGCCAGCCCTCCCTTGAGGGTAAGGGAGACCCAGTACTTC. Amino acid sequence: CASPPLRVRETQYF. Based on the CDR3 plus reference TRBV28 and TRBJ2-5, the full variable domain is DVKVTQSSRYLVKRTGEKVFLECVQDMDHENMFWYRQDPGLGLRLIYFSYDVKMKEKGDIPEGYSVSREKKERFSLILESASTNQTSMYLCASPPLRVRETQYFGPGTRLLVL.

This chain joins TRBV5-4 and TRBJ2-2, with 8 nucleotides matching TRBD1. V shed 4 bases, J shed 6 bases, and the junction held 8 bases outside the gene matches. This CDR3 is 15 amino acids long. Germline values: CDR1 SGHNT, CDR2 YYREEE (reference sequence). The CDR3 bases are TGTGCCAGCAGCCCCCAGGGGGCGTTCTCCGGGGAGCTGTTTTTT. Translating gives CASSPQGAFSGELFF. The variable domain in full, completed from reference TRBV5-4 and TRBJ2-2, reads ETGVTQSPTHLIKTRGQQVTLRCSSQSGHNTVSWYQQALGQGPQFIFQYYREEENGRGNFPPRFSGLQFPNYSSELNVNALELDDSALYLCASSPQGAFSGELFFGEGSRLTVL.

This rearrangement joins TRBV19 to TRBJ2-2; 7 nucleotides line up with TRBD1. The junction had 15 bases not matched to a gene; V was cut back by 10 bases and J by 1 base. The V gene's germline CDR1 is LNHDA and CDR2 SQIVND (reference sequence). CDR3 size: 17 residues. CDR3: CATQLGWTGGNTGELFF. The CDR3 nucleotides read TGTGCCACACAACTGGGCTGGACAGGCGGGAACACCGGGGAGCTGTTTTTT.

The rearrangement links TRBV9 to TRBJ1-3; the match to TRBD1 covers 10 bases. V gave up 4 bases and J gave up 3 bases; unmatched junction bases: 10. CDR3 length: 17 residues. Germline V gives CDR1 SGDLS, CDR2 YYNGEE. In DNA form, the CDR3 reads TGTGCCAGCAGCCTCTCGGACAGGGGGATGGGTGGAAACACCATATATTTT. As protein: CASSLSDRGMGGNTIYF.

The genes are TRBV27 and TRBJ2-5; D is perhaps TRBD2 (6 bases). Germline CDR1 and CDR2: MNHEY and SMNVEV (reference sequence). CDR3 length equals 15 residues. V lost 5 bases to trimming and J lost 7 bases, with 20 bases between them. The CDR3 DNA is TGTGCCAGCAGTCAAGCTAGCGCTTTTTCCGTGACCCAGTACTTC. Protein product: CASSQASAFSVTQYF.

For this clone: Other DNA sequences in the same sample also yield this CDR3. V and J are TRBV4-1 and TRBJ1-3, with D unresolved. This CDR3 is built from 14 residues. CDR1 MGHRA and CDR2 YSYEKL come from the germline V gene. The V end was cut by 1 base, the J end by 0 bases, with 4 bases between. CDR3 loop: CASSQVGSGNTIYF. The CDR3 DNA sequence: TGCGCCAGCAGCCAAGTCGGCTCTGGAAACACCATATATTTT.

The chain has TRBV5-4 and TRBJ2-7; maybe TRBD2 (5 bases). This CDR3 region has 14 residues. Germline CDR1 and CDR2: SGHNT and YYREEE (reference sequence). V was trimmed by 0 bases and J by 2 bases, leaving 9 bases between them. For the CDR3, the DNA is TGTGCCAGCAGCTTGGATGGGAGTACCTACGAGCAGTACTTC. Amino acids: CASSLDGSTYEQYF.

The chain joins TRBV19 to TRBJ1-1, with unresolved D. Trimming cost V 5 bases and J 6 bases, with 16 bases left between them. CDR3 length: 14 residues. Germline values: CDR1 LNHDA, CDR2 SQIVND (reference sequence). DNA of the CDR3: TGTGCCAGTAGTTTCGGTATGGCTTGGGCTGAAGCTTTCTTT. It translates to CASSFGMAWAEAFF.

The rearrangement joins TRBV27 to TRBJ2-5; tentatively, D is TRBD1 (6 bases). The CDR3 is 15 residues long. Germline V gene lookup returns CDR1 MNHEY and CDR2 SMNVEV (reference sequence). V lost 5 bases and J 4 bases, leaving 17 bases between the germline ends. DNA for the CDR3: TGTGCCAGCAGTCCAACAGGGTACGGGTTAGAGACCCAGTACTTC. This encodes CASSPTGYGLETQYF.

V gene TRBV2 combines with J gene TRBJ2-7; D uncertain. CDR3 length: 14 amino acids. The V end was cut by 2 bases, the J end by 4 bases, with 12 bases between. Germline CDR1 is SNHLY and CDR2 is FYNNEI. CDR3 DNA: TGTGCCAGCAGTGAACTGGCAGTTAGGTACGAGCAGTACTTC. Its translation: CASSELAVRYEQYF. The whole variable domain, remainder taken from reference TRBV2 and TRBJ2-7, is EPEVTQTPSHQVTQMGQEVILRCVPISNHLYFYWYRQILGQKVEFLVSFYNNEISEKSEIFDDQFSVERPDGSNFTLKIRSTKLEDSAMYFCASSELAVRYEQYFGPGTRLTVT.

The chain carries TRBV5-1 and TRBJ2-1, with 9 bases lining up with TRBD2. Per germline, CDR1 SGHRS and CDR2 YFSETQ. The CDR3 is 16 amino acids. The ends lost 3 bases at V and 4 bases at J; junction bases unmatched: 8. This chain's CDR3 is CASSWLAGGNYNEQFF. DNA for the CDR3: TGCGCCAGCAGCTGGTTGGCGGGAGGGAATTACAATGAGCAGTTCTTC. Supplemented by reference TRBV5-1 and TRBJ2-1, the full variable domain reads KAGVTQTPRYLIKTRGQQVTLSCSPISGHRSVSWYQQTPGQGLQFLFEYFSETQRNKGNFPGRFSGRQFSNSRSEMNVSTLELGDSALYLCASSWLAGGNYNEQFFGPGTRLTVL.